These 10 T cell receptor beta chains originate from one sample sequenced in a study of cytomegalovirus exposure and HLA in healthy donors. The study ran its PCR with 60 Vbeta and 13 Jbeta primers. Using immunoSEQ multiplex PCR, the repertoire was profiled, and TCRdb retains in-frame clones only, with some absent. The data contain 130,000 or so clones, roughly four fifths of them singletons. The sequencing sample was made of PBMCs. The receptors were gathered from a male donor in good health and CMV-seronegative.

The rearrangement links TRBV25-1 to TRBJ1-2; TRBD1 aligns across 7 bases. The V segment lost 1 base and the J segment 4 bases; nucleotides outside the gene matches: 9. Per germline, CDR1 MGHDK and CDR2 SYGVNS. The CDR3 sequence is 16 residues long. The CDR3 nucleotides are TGTGCCAGCAGTGAATCTATATCGGGGACAGTCTATGGCTACACCTTC. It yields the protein CASSESISGTVYGYTF.

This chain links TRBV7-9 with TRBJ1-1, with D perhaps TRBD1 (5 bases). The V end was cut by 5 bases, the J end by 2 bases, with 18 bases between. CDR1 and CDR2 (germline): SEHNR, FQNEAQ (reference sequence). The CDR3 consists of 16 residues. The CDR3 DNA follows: TGTGCCAGCAGCAGTAGCCGGGGACTGCAAAACACTGAAGCTTTCTTT. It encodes CASSSSRGLQNTEAFF.

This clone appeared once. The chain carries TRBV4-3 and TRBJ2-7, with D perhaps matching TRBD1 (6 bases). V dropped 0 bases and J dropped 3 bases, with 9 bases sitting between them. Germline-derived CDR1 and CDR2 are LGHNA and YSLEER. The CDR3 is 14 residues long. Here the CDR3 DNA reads TGCGCCAGCAGCCAAGAACAGGGCCTCTACGAGCAGTACTTC. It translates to CASSQEQGLYEQYF.

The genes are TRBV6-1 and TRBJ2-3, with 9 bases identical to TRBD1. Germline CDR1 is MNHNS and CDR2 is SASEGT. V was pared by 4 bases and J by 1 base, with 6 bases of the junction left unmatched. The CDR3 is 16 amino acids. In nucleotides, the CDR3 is TGTGCCAGCAGTGTTCGGACAGGGGAGGGCACAGATACGCAGTATTTT. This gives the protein CASSVRTGEGTDTQYF.

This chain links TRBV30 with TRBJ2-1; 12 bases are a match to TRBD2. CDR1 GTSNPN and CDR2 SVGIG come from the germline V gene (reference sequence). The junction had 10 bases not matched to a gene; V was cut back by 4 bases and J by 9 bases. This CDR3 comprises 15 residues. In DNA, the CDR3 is TGTGCCTGGACCCCCCTAGCGGGAGGGTTGGGTGAGCAGTTCTTC. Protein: CAWTPLAGGLGEQFF.

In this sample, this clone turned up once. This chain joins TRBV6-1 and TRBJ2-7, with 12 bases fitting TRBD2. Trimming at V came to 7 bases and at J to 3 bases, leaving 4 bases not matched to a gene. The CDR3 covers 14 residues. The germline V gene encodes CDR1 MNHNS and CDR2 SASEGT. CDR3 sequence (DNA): TGTGCCAGCAATGGACTAGCGGGACTCTACGAGCAGTACTTC. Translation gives CASNGLAGLYEQYF.

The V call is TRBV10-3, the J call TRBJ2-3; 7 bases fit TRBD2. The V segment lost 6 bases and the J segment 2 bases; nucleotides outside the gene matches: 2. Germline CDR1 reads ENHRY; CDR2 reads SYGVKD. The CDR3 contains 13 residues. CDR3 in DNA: TGTGCCATCAGCGGGGGGAACACAGATACGCAGTATTTT. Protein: CAISGGNTDTQYF.

The CDR3 DNA follows: TGTGCCAGCAACAGCCGGGACAGGGGGCGCGGGGAGCAGTTCTTC. This gives the protein CASNSRDRGRGEQFF. This chain uses TRBV2 with TRBJ2-1, with 12 positions matching TRBD1. Germline lookup yields CDR1 SNHLY and CDR2 FYNNEI. The CDR3 covers 15 residues. Trimming cost V 7 bases and J 10 bases; bases outside gene matches: 11.

CDR3 amino acids: CASRATGDSYEQYF. The CDR3 DNA sequence: TGTGCCAGCAGGGCGACAGGGGACTCCTACGAGCAGTACTTC. V usage is TRBV4-2 and J usage is TRBJ2-7; 8 nucleotides align to TRBD1. CDR1 and CDR2 from the germline V gene are LGHNA and YNFKEQ. V was pared by 6 bases and J by 0 bases, with 4 bases of the junction left unmatched. The length of the CDR3 is 14 residues.

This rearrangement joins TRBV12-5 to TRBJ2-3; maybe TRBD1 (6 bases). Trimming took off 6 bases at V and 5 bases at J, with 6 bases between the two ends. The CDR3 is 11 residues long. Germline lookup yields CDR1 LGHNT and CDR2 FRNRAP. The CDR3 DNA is TGTGCTAGTGGACAGGGAGATACGCAGTATTTT. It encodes CASGQGDTQYF. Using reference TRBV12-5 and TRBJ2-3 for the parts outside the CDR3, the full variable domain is DARVTQTPRHKVTEMGQEVTMRCQPILGHNTVFWYRQTMMQGLELLAYFRNRAPLDDSGMPKDRFSAEMPDATLATLKIQPSEPRDSAVYFCASGQGDTQYFGPGTRLTVL.